This T cell receptor (beta chain) was captured in a study of PD-L1 blockade in urothelial cancer. Study-wide background: Study patients had been treated with 0 to 3 previous chemotherapy regimens.

Sequenced by immunoSEQ multiplex PCR; TCRdb stores in-frame clones only, minus some. The table has some 52,000 clones, approximately 84% seen once. With 6 bases removed from V and 0 bases from J, the gap between germline ends came to 14 bases. Germline CDR1 SQVTM, CDR2 ANQGSEA. The CDR3 is made up of 14 amino acids. The source is a man in his forties with urothelial cancer. The chain combines TRBV29-1 with TRBJ1-1; D perhaps matches TRBD1 (6 bases). The specimen comprised PBMCs, sampled around atezolizumab (anti-PD-L1) treatment. The CDR3 nucleotides are TGCAGCGTCGAGGGGGGGCAGGTGAACACTGAAGCTTTCTTT. This gives the protein CSVEGGQVNTEAFF.